The next 14 T cell receptor beta chains were all read from a single sample in a study of cytomegalovirus exposure and HLA in healthy donors. Primers for the PCR totalled 60 Vbeta and 13 Jbeta. Assay used: immunoSEQ multiplex PCR; TCRdb lists only in-frame clones, some missing. The table lists 140,000 to 150,000 clones. Sequenced input: PBMCs. Receptors were obtained from a male donor in good health and CMV-seronegative.

CDR3 in amino acids: CASSIRQGRGQPQHF. CDR3 in DNA: TGTGCCAGCAGTATAAGACAGGGTCGAGGGCAGCCCCAGCATTTT. The V call is TRBV27, the J call TRBJ1-5; TRBD1 agrees at 7 bases. The CDR3 is made up of 15 amino acids. The germline CDR1 and CDR2 sequences are MNHEY and SMNVEV (reference sequence). J was trimmed by 7 bases and V by 5 bases; bases with no gene match: 11.

V and J are TRBV5-6 and TRBJ1-1, with TRBD1 matching over 7 bases. The CDR3 length is 18 residues. CDR1 and CDR2 (germline): SGHDT, YYEEEE. Unmatched junction bases numbered 12, after V lost 0 bases and J lost 1 base. The CDR3 is CASSLEVGDSLSNTEAFF. In nucleotides, the CDR3 is TGTGCCAGCAGCTTGGAAGTCGGGGACAGCCTATCGAACACTGAAGCTTTCTTT.

The V and J genes are TRBV25-1 and TRBJ1-1, with 9 bases matching TRBD1. Trimming cost V 1 base and J 1 base; bases outside gene matches: 4. CDR1 and CDR2 from the germline V gene are MGHDK and SYGVNS. The CDR3 covers 16 residues. The CDR3 coding sequence is TGTGCCAGCAGTGAATCCCGGGACAGGGAGAACACTGAAGCTTTCTTT. This translates into CASSESRDRENTEAFF.

The chain joins TRBV19 to TRBJ1-1; the D gene is possibly TRBD1 (6 bases). Per germline, CDR1 LNHDA and CDR2 SQIVND (reference sequence). The length of the CDR3 is 12 residues. V lost 5 bases and J 7 bases, leaving 11 bases between the germline ends. CDR3 loop: CASSDRPGEAFF. CDR3 nucleotide sequence: TGTGCCAGTAGTGACAGGCCGGGTGAAGCTTTCTTT.

The chain couples TRBV5-6 to TRBJ2-2; 8 positions match TRBD1. The V gene's germline CDR1 is SGHDT and CDR2 YYEEEE. V gave up 3 bases and J gave up 1 base; unmatched junction bases: 11. This CDR3 contains 18 residues. CDR3 protein: CASSSGTGETLNTGELFF. The CDR3 coding sequence is TGTGCCAGCAGCTCTGGGACAGGAGAAACTTTGAACACCGGGGAGCTGTTTTTT. Using reference TRBV5-6 and TRBJ2-2 for the parts outside the CDR3, the full variable domain is DAGVTQSPTHLIKTRGQQVTLRCSPKSGHDTVSWYQQALGQGPQFIFQYYEEEERQRGNFPDRFSGHQFPNYSSELNVNALLLGDSALYLCASSSGTGETLNTGELFFGEGSRLTVL.

This chain joins TRBV30 and TRBJ2-5; maybe TRBD1 (5 bases). The end of the DNA fits TRBJ2-7 better, so the J call may be wrong. This CDR3 has 11 amino acids. CDR1 and CDR2 (germline): GTSNPN, SVGIG (reference sequence). CDR3 protein: CAWVQGYEQYF. In DNA, the CDR3 is TGTGCCTGGGTCCAGGGATACGAGCAGTACTTC.

The gene calls are TRBV27 and TRBJ1-5; 9 positions agree with TRBD1. The V gene's germline CDR1 is MNHEY and CDR2 SMNVEV (reference sequence). The CDR3 sequence is 15 residues long. The junction had 0 bases not matched to a gene; V was cut back by 0 bases and J by 3 bases. CDR3 sequence: CASSLSQGANQPQHF. CDR3 coding DNA: TGTGCCAGCAGTTTATCACAGGGGGCCAATCAGCCCCAGCATTTT.

V usage is TRBV5-1 and J usage is TRBJ1-1, with 7 bases matching TRBD1. Per the germline V gene, CDR1 is SGHRS and CDR2 is YFSETQ. Trimming took 3 bases from V and 5 from J; bases not matched to a gene: 10. The CDR3 extends over 15 amino acids. CDR3 DNA sequence: TGCGCCAGCAGCTCCTCACAGGGGAGTCGGACTGAAGCTTTCTTT. Translated: CASSSSQGSRTEAFF.

This chain connects TRBV18 to TRBJ1-1, with 8 bases identical to TRBD1. V trimming: 3 bases; J trimming: 6 bases; junction bases outside the gene matches: 6. Germline CDR1 is KGHSH and CDR2 is LQKENI. This CDR3 region has 14 residues. CDR3 sequence: CASSPPGQGAEAFF. The CDR3 coding sequence is TGTGCCAGCTCACCCCCCGGACAGGGCGCTGAAGCTTTCTTT.

This chain connects TRBV30 to TRBJ1-5; TRBD1 matches 10 bases. Germline V gene sequence: CDR1 GTSNPN, CDR2 SVGIG (reference sequence). CDR3 length: 14 amino acids. The V and J ends lost 2 bases and 5 bases, in that order; junction bases with no gene match: 3. The CDR3 loop is CAWSPGTGDQPQHF. The CDR3 DNA is TGTGCCTGGAGTCCCGGGACAGGGGATCAGCCCCAGCATTTT.

This sequence joins TRBV10-1 and TRBJ2-7, with 10 bases matching TRBD1. Trimming at V came to 2 bases and at J to 3 bases, leaving 10 bases not matched to a gene. The CDR3 loop spans 17 amino acids. Germline lookup yields CDR1 WNHNN and CDR2 SYGVQD (reference sequence). The CDR3: CASSETTPGQGYYEQYF. CDR3 nucleotides: TGCGCCAGCAGTGAGACTACCCCGGGACAGGGGTACTACGAGCAGTACTTC.

The CDR3 spells CASIRLAADVGEQYF. The CDR3 DNA sequence: TGTGCCAGCATTAGACTAGCGGCAGACGTCGGCGAGCAGTACTTC. The V call is TRBV6-1, the J call TRBJ2-7; 9 positions match TRBD2. CDR1 and CDR2 (germline): MNHNS, SASEGT. The J segment lost 6 bases and the V segment lost 7 bases, leaving 13 bases of the junction unmatched. This CDR3 is built from 15 residues.

The chain has TRBV19 and TRBJ1-5, with D possibly matching TRBD1 (6 bases). Germline assignment: CDR1 LNHDA and CDR2 SQIVND (reference sequence). V lost 4 bases, J lost 3 bases, and 13 bases lay in between. This CDR3 contains 15 residues. The CDR3 bases are TGTGCCAGTAGTACCCAACAGGGAGACAATCAGCCCCAGCATTTT. Its protein is CASSTQQGDNQPQHF.

The DNA of the CDR3 is TGTGCCAGCAGCGGAGATGAGCAGTTCTTC. Translating gives CASSGDEQFF. The chain links TRBV9 to TRBJ2-1; D is ambiguous. The CDR3 is made up of 10 amino acids. Germline values: CDR1 SGDLS, CDR2 YYNGEE. V was cut by 3 bases and J by 8 bases, with 3 bases left in between.